This is a list of T cell receptor beta chains from one sample in a study of cytomegalovirus exposure and HLA in healthy donors. Repertoires were generated with immunoSEQ multiplex PCR, while TCRdb's copy carries only in-frame clones and drops some. The sample includes about 150,000 clones, 60% to 85% seen only once; the top ten take approximately 4%. The sequencing input was PBMCs. The receptors come from a woman between 35 and 50 years old in good health and CMV-seronegative. Each CDR3 is given with its conserved first and last residue. The D gene is left open where the match is weak. Not all rows give a size; the values are once, few, many and, for expanded clones, a class.

v_gene,d_gene,abundance,CDR3aa
TRBV5-5,-,-,CASSLGQGGDTQYF
TRBV4-2,TRBD2,-,CARGGAGGEGNEQFF
TRBV6-5,TRBD2,-,CASSYSGGQETQYF
TRBV4-1,TRBD1,-,CASSHPGQGGYEQYF
TRBV19,TRBD1,-,CASSILGQEGAYNEQFF
TRBV27,-,-,CASTSGGAGGYTF
TRBV7-6,-,-,CASSAGGNTEAFF
TRBV6-5,-,few,CASSYSDSATDTQYF
TRBV6-5,TRBD1,-,CASSPGTASGNTIYF
TRBV5-1,TRBD2,few,CASGLAGGKDTQYF
TRBV6-1,-,few,CASSEHSTITEAFF
TRBV6-6,TRBD2,-,CASSYPSGRVNEQFF
TRBV5-1,TRBD2,-,CASSLGLAVPSTDTQYF
TRBV11-3,TRBD1,-,CASSSGGQGAGPYGYTF
TRBV6-5,-,-,CASSLNTGPIYGYTF
TRBV6-6,TRBD1,few,CASSYGTDYGYTF
TRBV19,TRBD2,-,CASSIVGGVSGEQYF
TRBV12-5,TRBD1,-,CASGLTTGTGGEQYF
TRBV4-1,-,-,CASSPGRDSIKYF
TRBV19,-,-,CASSIIIKGRANTGELFF
TRBV7-9,-,once,CASSLEGDGRTQYF
TRBV2,-,once,CASSNGRAREQYF
TRBV9,-,few,CASSGAGRSTQETQYF
TRBV27,-,-,CASRQGGGIVQYF
TRBV25-1,-,-,CATRGAQSSFF
TRBV2,-,few,CASRGTEVGGELFF
TRBV6-4,TRBD1,medium-sized,CASSDGTGGNEQFF
TRBV7-7,-,-,CASSPDEAPRDEQFF
TRBV21-1,-,-,CASSNGAGEAFF
TRBV4-2,-,-,CASSQDGGQPQHF
TRBV6-1,-,-,CASRKTYVRGYTF
TRBV2,-,-,CASSDGSLSYGYTF
TRBV11-3,-,-,CASSKRRGNTEAFF
TRBV5-1,TRBD1,-,CASSLGGTGHEKLFF
TRBV11-3,-,-,CASSLSLQGPGEKLFF
TRBV7-9,TRBD1,-,CASSPGQTEAFF
TRBV9,-,-,CASSLGGIGYGYTF
TRBV11-3,TRBD2,-,CASSSKSRVAGPQETQYF
TRBV18,-,-,CASSSGNERNSPLHF
TRBV7-6,-,-,CASSLGGRETEAFF
TRBV12-5,TRBD1,few,CASGLVTGTEVGYTF
TRBV7-7,TRBD2,-,CASSLEASGRGTYNEQFF
TRBV7-9,TRBD2,-,CASSPTSGGKGELFF
TRBV4-1,-,once,CASSQVEGSGVDGYTF
TRBV5-4,TRBD1,few,CASRFTGGSSEAFF